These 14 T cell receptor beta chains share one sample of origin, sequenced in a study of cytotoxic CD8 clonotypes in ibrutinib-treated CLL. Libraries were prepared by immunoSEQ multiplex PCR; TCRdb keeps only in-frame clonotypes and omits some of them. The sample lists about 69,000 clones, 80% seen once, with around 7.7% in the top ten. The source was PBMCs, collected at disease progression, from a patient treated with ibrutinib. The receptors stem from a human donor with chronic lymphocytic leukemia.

DNA of the CDR3: TGTGCCAGCTCACCACCGGGGCCGGAAACTGAAGCTTTCTTT. Protein: CASSPPGPETEAFF. The genes are TRBV18 and TRBJ1-1, with D possibly TRBD1 on 5 matching bases. This CDR3 contains 14 residues. Germline lookup yields CDR1 KGHSH and CDR2 LQKENI. V was pared by 0 bases and J by 5 bases, with 10 bases between.

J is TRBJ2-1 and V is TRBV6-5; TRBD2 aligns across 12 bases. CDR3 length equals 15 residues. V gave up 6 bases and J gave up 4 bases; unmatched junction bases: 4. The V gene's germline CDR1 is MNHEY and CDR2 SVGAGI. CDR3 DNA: TGTGCCAGCAGGCCTAGCGGGGGGGGGTACAATGAGCAGTTCTTC. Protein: CASRPSGGGYNEQFF.

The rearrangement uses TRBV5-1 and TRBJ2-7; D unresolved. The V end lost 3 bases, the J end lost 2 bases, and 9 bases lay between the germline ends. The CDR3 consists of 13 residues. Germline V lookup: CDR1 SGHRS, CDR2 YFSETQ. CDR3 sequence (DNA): TGCGCCAGCAGCTCGAACAACGCCTACGAGCAGTACTTC. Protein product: CASSSNNAYEQYF. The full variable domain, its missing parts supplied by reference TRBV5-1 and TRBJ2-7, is KAGVTQTPRYLIKTRGQQVTLSCSPISGHRSVSWYQQTPGQGLQFLFEYFSETQRNKGNFPGRFSGRQFSNSRSEMNVSTLELGDSALYLCASSSNNAYEQYFGPGTRLTVT.

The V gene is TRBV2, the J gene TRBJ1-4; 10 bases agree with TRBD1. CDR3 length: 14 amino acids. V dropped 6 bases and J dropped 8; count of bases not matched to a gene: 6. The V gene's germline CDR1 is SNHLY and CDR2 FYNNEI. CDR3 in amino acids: CASRIGQGGEKLFF. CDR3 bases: TGTGCCAGCAGGATTGGACAGGGGGGCGAAAAACTGTTTTTT.

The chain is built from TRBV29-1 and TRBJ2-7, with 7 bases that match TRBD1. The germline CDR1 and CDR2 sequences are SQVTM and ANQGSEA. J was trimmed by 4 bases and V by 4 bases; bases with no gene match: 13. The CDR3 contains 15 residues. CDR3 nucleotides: TGCAGCGTTGTGATGACAGGGACCACCCTATACGAGCAGTACTTC. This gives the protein CSVVMTGTTLYEQYF.

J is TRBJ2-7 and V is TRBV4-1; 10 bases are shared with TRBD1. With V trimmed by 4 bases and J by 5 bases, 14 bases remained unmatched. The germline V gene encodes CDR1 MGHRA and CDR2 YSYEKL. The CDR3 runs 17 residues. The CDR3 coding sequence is TGCGCCAGCAGCCGGACTTTGCGGACAGGGGGTTTCCACGAGCAGTACTTC. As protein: CASSRTLRTGGFHEQYF.

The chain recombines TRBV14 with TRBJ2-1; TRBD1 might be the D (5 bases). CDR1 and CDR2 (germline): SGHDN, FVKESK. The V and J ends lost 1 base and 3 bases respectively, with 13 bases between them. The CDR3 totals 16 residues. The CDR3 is CASSQVAGWVYNEQFF. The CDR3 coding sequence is TGTGCCAGCAGCCAAGTCGCAGGGTGGGTCTACAATGAGCAGTTCTTC.

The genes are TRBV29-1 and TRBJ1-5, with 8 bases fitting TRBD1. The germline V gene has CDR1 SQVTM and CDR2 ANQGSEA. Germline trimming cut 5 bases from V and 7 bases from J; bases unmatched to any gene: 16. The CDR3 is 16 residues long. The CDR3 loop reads CSVSNPDRGGHQPQHF. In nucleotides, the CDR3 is TGCAGCGTTTCAAACCCCGACAGGGGAGGCCACCAGCCCCAGCATTTT. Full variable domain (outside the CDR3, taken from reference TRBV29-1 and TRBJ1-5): SAVISQKPSRDICQRGTSLTIQCQVDSQVTMMFWYRQQPGQSLTLIATANQGSEATYESGFVIDKFPISRPNLTFSTLTVSNMSPEDSSIYLCSVSNPDRGGHQPQHFGDGTRLSIL.

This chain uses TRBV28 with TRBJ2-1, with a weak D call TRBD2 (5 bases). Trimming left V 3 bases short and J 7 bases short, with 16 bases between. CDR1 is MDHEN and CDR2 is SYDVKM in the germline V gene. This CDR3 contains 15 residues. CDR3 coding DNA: TGTGCCAGCAGTTTTTCCGGGGTCCCACCTAATGAGCAGTTCTTC. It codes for CASSFSGVPPNEQFF.

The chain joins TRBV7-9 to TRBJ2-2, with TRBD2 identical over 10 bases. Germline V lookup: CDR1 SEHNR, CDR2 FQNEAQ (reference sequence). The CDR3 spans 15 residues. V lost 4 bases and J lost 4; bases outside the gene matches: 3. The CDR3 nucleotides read TGTGCCAGCAGCTACGGACTAGCGGCCACCGGGGAGCTGTTTTTT. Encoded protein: CASSYGLAATGELFF.

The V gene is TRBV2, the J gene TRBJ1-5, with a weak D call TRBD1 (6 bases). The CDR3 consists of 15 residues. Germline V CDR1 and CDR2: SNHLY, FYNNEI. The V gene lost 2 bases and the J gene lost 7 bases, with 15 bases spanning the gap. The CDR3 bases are TGTGCCAGCAGTGAAAGGTACAGGGCGGGACAGCCCCAGCATTTT. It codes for CASSERYRAGQPQHF.

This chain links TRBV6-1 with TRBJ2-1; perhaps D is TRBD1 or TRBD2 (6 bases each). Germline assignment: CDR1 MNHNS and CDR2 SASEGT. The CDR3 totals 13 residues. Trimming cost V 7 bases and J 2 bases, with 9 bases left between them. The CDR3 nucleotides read TGTGCCAGCAAAAGGGGGGCCTACAATGAGCAGTTCTTC. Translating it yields CASKRGAYNEQFF.

In DNA form, the CDR3 reads TGTGCCAGCAGTTTTCAGCCCCAGCATTTT. Translated: CASSFQPQHF. The V gene is TRBV28, the J gene TRBJ1-5, with D uncertain. The V end lost 3 bases, the J end lost 6 bases, and 0 bases lay between the germline ends. CDR3 length: 10 amino acids. Germline-derived CDR1 and CDR2 are MDHEN and SYDVKM.

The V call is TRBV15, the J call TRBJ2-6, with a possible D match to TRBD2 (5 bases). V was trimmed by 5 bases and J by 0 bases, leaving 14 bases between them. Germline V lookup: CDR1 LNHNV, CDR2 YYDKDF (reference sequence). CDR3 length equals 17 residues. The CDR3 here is CATSGGLIFSGANVLTF. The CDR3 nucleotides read TGTGCCACCAGCGGAGGACTCATTTTCTCTGGGGCCAACGTCCTGACTTTC. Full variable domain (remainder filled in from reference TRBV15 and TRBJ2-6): DAMVIQNPRYQVTQFGKPVTLSCSQTLNHNVMYWYQQKSSQAPKLLFHYYDKDFNNEADTPDNFQSRRPNTSFCFLDIRSPGLGDTAMYLCATSGGLIFSGANVLTFGAGSRLTVL.